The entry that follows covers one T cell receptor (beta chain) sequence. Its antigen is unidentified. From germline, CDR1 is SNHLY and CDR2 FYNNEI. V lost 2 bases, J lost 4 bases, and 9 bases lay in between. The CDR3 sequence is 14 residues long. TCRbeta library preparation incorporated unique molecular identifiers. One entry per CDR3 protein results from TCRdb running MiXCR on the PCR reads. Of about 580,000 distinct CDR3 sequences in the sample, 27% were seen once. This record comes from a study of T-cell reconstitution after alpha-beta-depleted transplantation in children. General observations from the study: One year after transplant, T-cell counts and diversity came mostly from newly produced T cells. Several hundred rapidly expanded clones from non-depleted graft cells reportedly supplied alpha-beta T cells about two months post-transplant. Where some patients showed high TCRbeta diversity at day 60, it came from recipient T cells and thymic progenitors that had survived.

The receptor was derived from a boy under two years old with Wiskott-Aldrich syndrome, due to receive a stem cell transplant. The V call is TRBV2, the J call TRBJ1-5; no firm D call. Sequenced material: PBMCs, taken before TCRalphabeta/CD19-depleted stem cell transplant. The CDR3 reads CASSESTENQPQHF. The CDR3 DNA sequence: TGTGCCAGCAGTGAAAGTACAGAGAATCAGCCCCAGCATTTT. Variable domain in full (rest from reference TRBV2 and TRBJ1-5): EPEVTQTPSHQVTQMGQEVILRCVPISNHLYFYWYRQILGQKVEFLVSFYNNEISEKSEIFDDQFSVERPDGSNFTLKIRSTKLEDSAMYFCASSESTENQPQHFGDGTRLSIL.